Listed below are T cell receptor beta chains from one sample, sequenced in a study of cytomegalovirus exposure and HLA in healthy donors. Data came from immunoSEQ multiplex PCR; TCRdb stores just in-frame clones and leaves some out. The sample includes roughly 120,000 clones, about 76% of them seen just once. Sequenced input: PBMCs. The receptors come from a young woman in good health and CMV-seronegative. Each CDR3 is given with its conserved first and last residue. The D gene is left open where the match is weak. Size tells how often a clone was seen (once, few, many) or the class of an expanded clone, and some rows leave it out.

>TRBV2|TRBD1|TRBJ1-4|.
TGTGCCAGCAGTGAAAATCGCTGGTCAGGGGGCTCTGAAAAACTGTTTTTT
CASSENRWSGGSEKLFF
>TRBV6-6|TRBD1|TRBJ2-5|.
TGTGCCAGCAGTTACCGACAGGGTAGGAGTGGAGAGACCCAGTACTTC
CASSYRQGRSGETQYF
>TRBV11-2|.|TRBJ2-1|.
TGTGCCAGCAGCTTAGGCCAGGGCATCTACAATGAGCAGTTCTTC
CASSLGQGIYNEQFF
>TRBV10-1|.|TRBJ2-5|.
TGCGCCAGCAGTGACAGGGTACAAGAGACCCAGTACTTC
CASSDRVQETQYF
>TRBV7-2|TRBD2|TRBJ2-7|.
TGTGCCAGCAGGCACGGACTAGCGGGAGTGGTTGAGCAGTACTTC
CASRHGLAGVVEQYF
>TRBV2|TRBD1|TRBJ1-5|.
TGTGCCAGCAGTGGGCAGGGGGAAGGTCAGCCCCAGCATTTT
CASSGQGEGQPQHF
>TRBV19|.|TRBJ2-1|.
TGTGCCAGTAGCATAGTCTCCGGGTCCTTATCCTCCAATGAGCAGTTCTTC
CASSIVSGSLSSNEQFF
>TRBV28|.|TRBJ1-6|.
TGTGCCAGCAAAAATGGAGGGATCAATTCACCCCTCCACTTT
CASKNGGINSPLHF
>TRBV18|TRBD1|TRBJ2-2|.
TGTGCCAGCTCACCCCCCGCAGGGGGACGGGACACCGGGGAGCTGTTTTTT
CASSPPAGGRDTGELFF
>TRBV7-2|.|TRBJ2-5|few
TGTGCCAGCAGCACAACAGAGCGGGTCCAGTACTTC
CASSTTERVQYF
>TRBV27|.|TRBJ2-3|.
TGTGCCAGCAGTTTAAGGTCCCGGCAGCGGACCTTCGGTGCGCAGTATTTT
CASSLRSRQRTFGAQYF
>TRBV27|TRBD1|TRBJ2-7|.
TGTGCCAGCGGCTGGACAGGGATCTCTTACGAGCAGTACTTC
CASGWTGISYEQYF
>TRBV4-2|TRBD2|TRBJ2-1|.
TGTGCCAGCAGCCAAACAGGGGGACAGTCAGGGCTAGCGGGAGTTCATGAGCAGTTCTTC
CASSQTGGQSGLAGVHEQFF